This TCR beta chain was sequenced during a study of identical twins. Findings and caveats of the study: Invariant cells of the MAIT and iNKT types might have partly distorted the zero-insertion analyses.

This clonotype came up many times. Its antigen is still unknown. This CDR3 contains 17 residues. V lost 0 bases and J lost 0, with 15 bases in between. In germline, CDR1 is SGHRS, CDR2 YFSETQ. Each cDNA held unique molecular identifiers, and template switching gave it a universal primer site. MiXCR, applied by TCRdb to the 5' RACE reads, yields one record per CDR3 protein. The data hold roughly 250,000 distinct CDR3 sequences, with about 14% observed a single time. The genes are TRBV5-1 and TRBJ1-1, with D tentatively TRBD1 (6 bases). This clonotype originated in a woman aged 18-29 years in good health. The specimen was memory (CD45RO+) T cells sorted from blood. CDR3 loop: CASSLGGAFRVNTEAFF. CDR3 sequence (DNA): TGCGCCAGCAGCTTGGGGGGGGCCTTTAGGGTGAACACTGAAGCTTTCTTT.